The 17 T cell receptor beta chains reported below all come from one sample, sequenced in a study of blood T cell repertoires in COVID-19. Using immunoSEQ multiplex PCR, the repertoire was profiled, and TCRdb retains in-frame clones only, with some absent. The sample consists of approximately 52,000 clones, about 93% of them appearing once. The sample taken for sequencing was peripheral blood. The origin of the receptors is a human donor with active COVID-19. The donor label of this sample is uncertain.

This clone has a single count. This chain connects TRBV25-1 to TRBJ2-1; weak D call: TRBD1 (5 bases). The V gene lost 2 bases and the J gene lost 5 bases, with 13 bases spanning the gap. Germline lookup yields CDR1 MGHDK and CDR2 SYGVNS. The CDR3 loop spans 15 amino acids. CDR3 sequence: CASSEVVWGHNEQFF. The CDR3 DNA reads as TGTGCCAGCAGTGAAGTGGTTTGGGGCCACAATGAGCAGTTCTTC.

The chain employs TRBV7-2 and TRBJ1-1; D is unresolved. Germline assignment: CDR1 SGHTA and CDR2 FQGNSA. V shed 4 bases and J shed 2 bases, with 14 bases lying between them. CDR3 length: 15 amino acids. The CDR3 protein is CASSSTFIENTEAFF. The CDR3, as DNA: TGTGCCAGCAGCTCAACGTTTATAGAAAACACTGAAGCTTTCTTT. Combining the CDR3 with reference TRBV7-2 and TRBJ1-1 gives the whole variable domain GAGVSQSPSNKVTEKGKDVELRCDPISGHTALYWYRQSLGQGLEFLIYFQGNSAPDKSGLPSDRFSAERTGGSVSTLTIQRTQQEDSAVYLCASSSTFIENTEAFFGQGTRLTVV.

The chain joins TRBV4-1 to TRBJ1-2; 8 positions agree with TRBD1. CDR1 and CDR2 from the germline V gene are MGHRA and YSYEKL. V trimming: 2 bases; J trimming: 9 bases; junction bases outside the gene matches: 8. CDR3 length equals 14 residues. The CDR3 protein is CASSQPGQGARYTF. The DNA of the CDR3 is TGCGCCAGCAGCCAACCCGGACAGGGAGCTCGCTACACCTTC.

J is TRBJ1-2 and V is TRBV5-1, with D possibly being TRBD1 (5 bases). V lost 4 bases to trimming and J lost 0 bases, with 16 bases between them. The CDR3 spans 16 residues. The germline V gene has CDR1 SGHRS and CDR2 YFSETQ. The CDR3 sequence: CASSGALTVANYGYTF. The CDR3 DNA follows: TGCGCCAGCAGCGGGGCCCTGACTGTAGCTAACTATGGCTACACCTTC. The full variable domain, its missing parts supplied by reference TRBV5-1 and TRBJ1-2, is KAGVTQTPRYLIKTRGQQVTLSCSPISGHRSVSWYQQTPGQGLQFLFEYFSETQRNKGNFPGRFSGRQFSNSRSEMNVSTLELGDSALYLCASSGALTVANYGYTFGSGTRLTVV.

The chain combines TRBV18 with TRBJ2-7, with D perhaps matching TRBD2 (5 bases). The V gene's germline CDR1 is KGHSH and CDR2 LQKENI. V was cut by 4 bases and J by 7 bases, with 14 bases left in between. This CDR3 is 13 amino acids long. Written as DNA, the CDR3 is TGTGCCAGCTCACAAGGGAGCCTACGTGAGCAGTACTTC. Translation gives CASSQGSLREQYF.

V and J are TRBV4-3 and TRBJ2-3; 9 nucleotides align to TRBD1. The V gene's germline CDR1 is LGHNA and CDR2 YSLEER. V was pared by 3 bases and J by 5 bases, with 9 bases of the junction left unmatched. The CDR3 has 16 amino acids. This CDR3 reads CASSHLPGQGGDTQYF. The CDR3 DNA sequence: TGCGCCAGCAGCCACCTCCCGGGACAGGGAGGAGATACGCAGTATTTT.

The rearrangement uses TRBV6-5 and TRBJ2-2; D possibly corresponds to TRBD2 (5 bases). Germline V lookup: CDR1 MNHEY, CDR2 SVGAGI. The ends were cut back, 2 bases at V and 5 bases at J, with 6 bases in the middle. The CDR3 totals 13 residues. DNA for the CDR3: TGTGCCAGCAGTTACGGCGGGACCGGGGAGCTGTTTTTT. It yields the protein CASSYGGTGELFF.

This chain uses TRBV19 with TRBJ1-1, with TRBD1 matching over 9 bases. The CDR3 runs 16 residues. Germline-derived CDR1 and CDR2 are LNHDA and SQIVND (reference sequence). V trimming: 4 bases; J trimming: 0 bases; junction bases outside the gene matches: 6. The DNA of the CDR3 is TGTGCCAGTAGTAAACGGACAGGGGCAATGAACACTGAAGCTTTCTTT. Its translation: CASSKRTGAMNTEAFF.

The chain carries TRBV10-3 and TRBJ1-5, with 7 bases matching TRBD1. CDR1 ENHRY and CDR2 SYGVKD come from the germline V gene. V was clipped by 3 bases and J by 4 bases; unmatched bases: 3. The CDR3 covers 14 residues. As DNA, the CDR3 is TGTGCCATCAGTGATGGACAGGTAAATCAGCCCCAGCATTTT. It encodes CAISDGQVNQPQHF.

The CDR3 nucleotides are TGTGCCAGCAGCGGCCGGACAGGGCTGGCCACTGAAGCTTTCTTT. As protein: CASSGRTGLATEAFF. The rearrangement uses TRBV9 and TRBJ1-1, with 8 bases aligning to TRBD1. The germline CDR1 and CDR2 sequences are SGDLS and YYNGEE. With 3 bases clipped from V and 4 bases from J, the junction kept 8 bases outside the gene matches. The length of the CDR3 is 15 residues.

This sequence joins TRBV29-1 and TRBJ2-2; D possibly corresponds to TRBD1 (5 bases). The V end lost 4 bases, the J end lost 3 bases, and 12 bases lay between the germline ends. Germline values: CDR1 SQVTM, CDR2 ANQGSEA. This CDR3 spans 14 amino acids. The CDR3 region has the DNA TGCAGCGTTGGCGTCCTCAGGGACACCGGGGAGCTGTTTTTT. Translation gives CSVGVLRDTGELFF.

The chain combines TRBV27 with TRBJ2-7, with 7 positions matching TRBD2. This CDR3 has 15 amino acids. CDR1 and CDR2 from the germline V gene are MNHEY and SMNVEV (reference sequence). Trimming removed 7 bases from V and 1 base from J; junction bases left unmatched: 10. CDR3 in DNA: TGTGCCAGCAACGCCCTTGGACTAGGTTCCTACGAGCAGTACTTC. Translating it yields CASNALGLGSYEQYF.

The rearrangement links TRBV18 to TRBJ1-1, with a tentative D call TRBD1 (5 bases). V was pared by 1 base and J by 3 bases, with 12 bases between. Germline loops: CDR1 KGHSH, CDR2 LQKENI. The CDR3 is made up of 15 amino acids. The CDR3: CASSPLLLGDTEAFF. In nucleotides, the CDR3 is TGTGCCAGCTCACCACTCCTCCTAGGGGACACTGAAGCTTTCTTT.

J is TRBJ2-3 and V is TRBV5-1, with a tentative D call TRBD1 (5 bases). The CDR3 has 14 residues. V was clipped by 4 bases and J by 2 bases, with 11 bases between them. CDR1 SGHRS and CDR2 YFSETQ come from the germline V gene. Here the CDR3 reads CASSLRQLTDTQYF. The CDR3 bases are TGCGCCAGCAGCCTTCGACAGCTCACAGATACGCAGTATTTT.

The rearrangement links TRBV30 to TRBJ2-1, with a weak D call TRBD2 (5 bases). V lost 4 bases to trimming and J lost 7 bases, with 14 bases between them. Germline V gene sequence: CDR1 GTSNPN, CDR2 SVGIG (reference sequence). The CDR3 has 13 residues. CDR3 in DNA: TGTGCCTGGATTGAGGGATCTAGGAATGAGCAGTTCTTC. This gives the protein CAWIEGSRNEQFF.

This rearrangement joins TRBV4-3 to TRBJ1-2; D is unclear. Trimming cost V 3 bases and J 6 bases, with 11 bases left between them. Looked up from germline, CDR1 is LGHNA and CDR2 is YSLEER. The CDR3 sequence is 13 residues long. For the CDR3, the DNA is TGCGCCAGCAGCCATGGACTTGCCGATGGCTACACCTTC. Residues: CASSHGLADGYTF.

The chain couples TRBV7-9 to TRBJ2-1; D gene ambiguous. Deletions cut 5 bases from V and 7 bases from J, with 9 bases between. Germline V gene lookup returns CDR1 SEHNR and CDR2 FQNEAQ (reference sequence). The length of the CDR3 is 12 residues. The CDR3 spells CASSTPMNEQFF. For the CDR3, the DNA is TGTGCCAGCAGCACTCCAATGAATGAGCAGTTCTTC.